This T cell receptor (beta chain) was captured by sequencing in a study of T cells in Graves' hyperthyroidism and ophthalmopathy (dated by TCRdb to between 2017 and 2020). About the full investigation: Peripheral blood samples were taken at the time of initial diagnosis, prior to any treatment. Prospective prediction of ophthalmopathy was tested in an independent validation cohort of 18 to 20 hyperthyroidism patients and approximately 17 patients who later progressed to ophthalmopathy. To identify distinguishing TCR V-J signatures, a discovery cohort of around 100 patients was used, comprising approximately 40 with Graves' ophthalmopathy and some 60 with stable Graves' hyperthyroidism. Once sampling was done, hyperthyroidism patients were given methimazole at a starting dose of 30 mg daily, whereas ophthalmopathy patients were given high-dose intravenous methylprednisolone. The approximately 95 discovery patients were divided at random into training and test sets in a 7:3 ratio. The paper reports TCR Vbeta CDR3 sequencing of 140 or so peripheral blood samples: 43 ophthalmopathy, 75 to 80 hyperthyroidism and 17 progressor patients. In more than five Graves' hyperthyroidism patients, the study also compared T-cell repertoires from thyroid tissue with T-cell repertoires from blood. What the authors observed across the whole study: Ophthalmopathy was separated from stable hyperthyroidism by a 13 V-J signature model, with approximately 86% sensitivity and 81% to 82% specificity obtained in cross-validation and 80%/75% obtained in testing. Blood samples also contained most of the expanded thyroid clonotypes (frequency above 0.001), which suggests that blood repertoires may reflect thyroid immune responses. In validation, the model predicted progression to ophthalmopathy a median of roughly 6.2 months before onset, with about 71% sensitivity and almost 75% specificity. No statistical method was used to fix the sample size in advance, and group allocation was not hidden from the investigators.

Ten or more counts support this clonotype. Its antigen specificity is not known. Qualities for individual bases were not recorded, and no much larger clone is one base off. A patient counted as having stable Graves' hyperthyroidism if no progression to ophthalmopathy occurred over 18 months of follow-up. Hyperthyroidism patients were aged 18 to 65 years and newly diagnosed, with disease duration of less than 2 months. Any patient with an uncontrolled infection, another autoimmune disease, pregnancy or lactation was excluded. Clinical symptoms, serum thyroxine and TRAb, thyroid ultrasound, and orbital computed tomography formed the basis for the diagnoses. PBMCs were separated from roughly 9.6 ml of fresh peripheral blood using Ficoll-Paque density gradient centrifugation. Trizol reagent was used to extract total RNA, and RNA quality was then checked on an Agilent 2100 Bioanalyzer. The TCR beta CDR3 regions were amplified from RNA transcripts. A first-round RT-PCR of the TCR CDR3 used the HTBI primer set with the Qiagen OneStep RT-PCR kit. The libraries were constructed in a second round of multiplex PCR and then size-selected and purified. Libraries were sequenced paired-end with 100 bp reads on an Illumina HiSeq2000. As for how the authors treated the data: Raw data were processed with SOAPnuke, discarding reads with adapters, uncalled bases, mean Phred below 15, or no exact constant-primer or identifier match. High-quality paired reads were merged with COPE v1.2.5, and unique nucleotide sequences were defined as clonotypes. Clonotypes were aligned to IMGT TRBV, TRBD and TRBJ reference segments using MiTCR v1.1. The analysis was restricted to V-J combinations with a frequency above 0.0001, which together covered 99.2% of the repertoires. The TCS score was defined as F50 (clonal expansion) divided by E x V (chaos), with BLOSUM62-based TCRdist calculated between CDR3 peptides within each V-J. Welch's t-statistics and random forest reduced around 510 V-J features to 10 to 15, which were used in a naive Bayes classifier (R e1071). The public reads were reprocessed in TCRdb via fastp at Q25 and MiXCR, keeping in-frame beta chains. Here each entry gathers all rows of one CDR3 protein and keeps the most common genes and DNA. Clone size and V and J calls follow TCRdb, not the original study. The sample table contains more than 650,000 distinct CDR3 sequences; only one count was recorded for 11% to 15% of them. The ten largest clones represent approximately 10% of the sample.

For CDR1 and CDR2, the germline V gene (reference sequence) lists DFQATT and SNEGSKA. The CDR3 spans 16 residues, from the cysteine through the phenylalanine. Only the CDR3 DNA is retained, 48 bases long and in frame from the first base. Relative to germline, V is 0 bases shorter and J is 4 bases shorter, with 18 bases between their ends. The source is a woman aged 18-29 years with Graves' hyperthyroidism. The sequencing input was blood. The V and J segments used are TRBV20-1 and TRBJ1-2; possibly the D gene is TRBD1, per 5 matching bases. The DNA sequence is TGCAGTGCTAGAGACCCAGGGAGCCCGATACTCTATGGCTACACCTTC. Its coded protein is CSARDPGSPILYGYTF.